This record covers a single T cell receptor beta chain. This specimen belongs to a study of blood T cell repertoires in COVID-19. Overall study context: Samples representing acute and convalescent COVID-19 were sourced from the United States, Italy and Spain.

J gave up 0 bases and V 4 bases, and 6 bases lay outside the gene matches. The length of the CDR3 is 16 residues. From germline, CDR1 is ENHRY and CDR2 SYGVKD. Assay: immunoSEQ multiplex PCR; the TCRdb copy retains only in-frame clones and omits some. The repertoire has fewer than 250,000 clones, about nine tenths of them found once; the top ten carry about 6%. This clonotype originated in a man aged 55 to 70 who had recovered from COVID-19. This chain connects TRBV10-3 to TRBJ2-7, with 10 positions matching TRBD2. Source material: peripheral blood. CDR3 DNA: TGTGCCATCAGTGGAGGAACTAGCGGGAACTCCTACGAGCAGTACTTC. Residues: CAISGGTSGNSYEQYF.